This T cell receptor (beta chain) derives from a study of T cell responses to AZD1222 COVID-19 vaccine. Data came from immunoSEQ multiplex PCR; TCRdb stores just in-frame clones and leaves some out. The sample holds 90,000 to 110,000 clones, approximately 90% seen once. V was cut by 5 bases and J by 3 bases, with 13 bases left in between. The CDR3 covers 14 residues. Germline loops: CDR1 MNHEY, CDR2 SVGEGT. In regard to this clone: What it recognizes is unknown.

Whole-study findings and limits: Seropositivity was recorded at baseline in only six AZD1222 recipients. Vaccination with two AZD1222 doses was followed by a rise in Spike-specific TCR breadth and depth.

The chain carries TRBV6-2 or TRBV6-3 and TRBJ1-1; D might be TRBD1 (6 bases). This sequence originates from an adult in good health. The sample here was peripheral blood, taken on day 0 of AZD1222 vaccination. CDR3 sequence (DNA): TGTGCCAGCAGTCAGGGGATCTGGGACACTGAAGCTTTCTTT. This gives the protein CASSQGIWDTEAFF.